The 17 T cell receptor beta chains given below trace back to one sample, sequenced in a study of PD-1 blockade in classical Hodgkin lymphoma. Sample time point: cycle 4 day 1 (C4D1), after around six weeks of nivolumab. Relapse after autologous stem cell transplantation occurred in every patient, and brentuximab vedotin exposure varied. Using immunoSEQ multiplex PCR, the repertoire was profiled, and TCRdb retains in-frame clones only, with some absent. This sample yields tens of thousands of clones, of which 87% are seen a single time; over 7.5% belongs to the top ten. Specimen: peripheral blood mononuclear cells (PBMCs), collected before the fourth cycle of nivolumab. These receptors were obtained from a human donor with classical Hodgkin lymphoma.

This rearrangement joins TRBV5-1 to TRBJ2-1; TRBD2 might be the D (7 bases). The germline V and J ends were trimmed by 9 bases and 4 bases, with 23 bases remaining between them. The germline gives CDR1 SGHRS, CDR2 YFSETQ. The CDR3 contains 16 residues. DNA of the CDR3: TGCGCCACCACCGAACAGGGAGGGTTCCTATACAATGAGCAGTTCTTC. Amino acid sequence: CATTEQGGFLYNEQFF.

The rearrangement links TRBV9 to TRBJ2-5, with TRBD2 identical over 8 bases. The trim removed 4 bases at V and 4 bases at J, leaving 12 bases unmatched. This CDR3 contains 16 residues. CDR1 and CDR2 from the germline V gene are SGDLS and YYNGEE. Here the CDR3 DNA reads TGTGCCAGCAGCCCCCACCCCGGGGGGGCGGGAGAGACCCAGTACTTC. Translation gives CASSPHPGGAGETQYF.

The V gene is TRBV7-7, the J gene TRBJ2-2; D is uncertain. Trimming removed 3 bases from V and 7 bases from J, with 15 bases in between. Germline V gene sequence: CDR1 SSHAT, CDR2 FNYEAQ (reference sequence). The CDR3 spans 15 residues. The CDR3 DNA reads as TGTGCCAGCAGCTTGGGCGACCCGAGGATCGGGGAGCTGTTTTTT. It is translated as CASSLGDPRIGELFF.

The chain's CDR3 is CASSAGLVEGMDQYF. The DNA of the CDR3 is TGCGCCAGCAGCGCGGGACTAGTGGAGGGTATGGACCAGTACTTC. The chain recombines TRBV5-1 with TRBJ2-5; 8 bases are a match to TRBD2. CDR1 is SGHRS, CDR2 YFSETQ, per germline. V was pared by 4 bases and J by 10 bases, with 15 bases of the junction left unmatched. The CDR3 sequence is 15 residues long.

The gene calls are TRBV5-1 and TRBJ1-3, with a possible D match to TRBD1 (6 bases). The CDR3 is made up of 15 amino acids. With 3 bases removed from V and 0 bases from J, the gap between germline ends came to 10 bases. Germline V gene data show CDR1 as SGHRS and CDR2 as YFSETQ. The CDR3 region is CASSSGQISGNTIYF. The CDR3 DNA reads as TGCGCCAGCAGCTCTGGACAGATCTCTGGAAACACCATATATTTT.

The gene calls are TRBV6-6 and TRBJ2-2, with a tentative D call TRBD2 (5 bases). V was trimmed by 10 bases and J by 2 bases, leaving 14 bases between them. Germline V gene lookup returns CDR1 MNHNY and CDR2 SVGAGI (reference sequence). The CDR3 sequence is 14 residues long. CDR3 sequence reads: CATEGTVNTGELFF. In nucleotides, the CDR3 is TGTGCCACCGAGGGTACTGTTAACACCGGGGAGCTGTTTTTT.

The genes are TRBV6-1 and TRBJ2-6, with D possibly TRBD2 on 5 matching bases. This CDR3 is built from 15 residues. V was pared by 4 bases and J by 1 base, with 8 bases between. Germline V gives CDR1 MNHNS, CDR2 SASEGT. CDR3 DNA sequence: TGTGCCAGCAGTGGAGAGGGATCTGGGGCCAACGTCCTGACTTTC. It translates to CASSGEGSGANVLTF.

The CDR3 sequence is CASSLVPRGANYGYTF. The CDR3 region has the DNA TGTGCCAGCAGCCTCGTCCCCAGGGGAGCTAACTATGGCTACACCTTC. V usage is TRBV7-8 and J usage is TRBJ1-2, with TRBD1 as a possible D gene (6 bases). The length of the CDR3 is 16 residues. V gave up 5 bases and J gave up 0 bases, with 16 bases separating them. Germline values: CDR1 SGHVS, CDR2 FQNEAQ.

Here the CDR3 reads CASAVSVDRRGPFGGTQYF. The CDR3 region has the DNA TGTGCCAGCGCGGTAAGCGTTGATCGCAGGGGGCCATTTGGCGGTACGCAGTATTTT. The chain is built from TRBV6-7 and TRBJ2-3; TRBD1 agrees at 8 bases. TRBV6-7 falls under the ORF class, with uncertain function. J was trimmed by 8 bases and V by 8 bases; bases with no gene match: 27. The CDR3 extends over 19 amino acids.

This chain joins TRBV5-1 and TRBJ1-1, with D hard to call. V was shortened by 4 bases and J by 14 bases, with 24 bases between the two germline ends. Germline lookup yields CDR1 SGHRS and CDR2 YFSETQ. The CDR3 is made up of 14 amino acids. This CDR3 reads CASSLRIGQIELFF. The CDR3 DNA sequence: TGCGCCAGCAGCCTACGGATTGGGCAGATCGAGTTATTCTTT.

The chain employs TRBV5-1 and TRBJ2-7; D tentatively reads TRBD1 or TRBD2 (7 bases each). This CDR3 spans 14 amino acids. Germline V CDR1 and CDR2: SGHRS, YFSETQ. Trimming removed 5 bases from V and 2 bases from J, with 14 bases in between. For the CDR3, the DNA is TGCGCCAGCAGTGGGGCAGGGGGGGCCTACGAGCAGTACTTC. It codes for CASSGAGGAYEQYF.

J is TRBJ2-3 and V is TRBV5-1, with 7 nucleotides matching TRBD2. The V gene's germline CDR1 is SGHRS and CDR2 YFSETQ. The CDR3 is made up of 16 amino acids. The V segment lost 3 bases and the J segment 0 bases; nucleotides outside the gene matches: 7. CDR3 sequence reads: CASSSSTSSSTDTQYF. The CDR3 DNA is TGCGCCAGCAGCTCGTCGACTAGCAGTAGCACAGATACGCAGTATTTT.

This chain joins TRBV5-1 and TRBJ1-5, with 8 positions matching TRBD1. From germline, CDR1 is SGHRS and CDR2 YFSETQ. After removal of 0 bases from V and 5 bases from J, the junction contained 4 bases not matched to a gene. CDR3 length equals 15 residues. CDR3 coding DNA: TGCGCCAGCAGCTTGGCCCCGACAGGGGATCAGCCCCAGCATTTT. Protein: CASSLAPTGDQPQHF. The entire variable domain, with the rest obtained from reference TRBV5-1 and TRBJ1-5, is as follows: KAGVTQTPRYLIKTRGQQVTLSCSPISGHRSVSWYQQTPGQGLQFLFEYFSETQRNKGNFPGRFSGRQFSNSRSEMNVSTLELGDSALYLCASSLAPTGDQPQHFGDGTRLSIL.

V gene TRBV5-1 combines with J gene TRBJ2-5; 11 bases agree with TRBD1. CDR1 is SGHRS and CDR2 is YFSETQ in the germline V gene. CDR3 length equals 15 residues. With 4 bases clipped from V and 4 bases from J, the junction kept 6 bases outside the gene matches. In DNA form, the CDR3 reads TGCGCCAGCAGCGGGGGACAGGGGGGCGGAGAGACCCAGTACTTC. This translates into CASSGGQGGGETQYF.

This rearrangement joins TRBV14 to TRBJ2-3; 13 bases are a match to TRBD2. Germline V gives CDR1 SGHDN, CDR2 FVKESK. This CDR3 spans 17 amino acids. V shed 1 base and J 5 bases; nucleotides not matched to a gene: 6. The CDR3 protein is CASSQGTSGGPGDTQYF. The CDR3 coding sequence is TGTGCCAGCAGCCAAGGGACTAGCGGGGGCCCGGGAGATACGCAGTATTTT.

This clone was observed a single time. The CDR3 coding sequence is TGCAGCGTTGGTGGAGGGTTTTCCTACGAGCAGTACTTC. This gives the protein CSVGGGFSYEQYF. The genes are TRBV29-1 and TRBJ2-7; tentatively, D is TRBD2 (6 bases). V was shortened by 4 bases and J by 1 base, with 11 bases between the two germline ends. The CDR3 loop spans 13 amino acids. CDR1 is SQVTM and CDR2 is ANQGSEA in the germline V gene.

The chain employs TRBV6-5 and TRBJ1-6; no clear D. The CDR3 length is 14 residues. CDR1 is MNHEY, CDR2 SVGAGI, per germline. The V gene lost 5 bases and the J gene lost 8 bases, with 13 bases spanning the gap. The CDR3 nucleotides are TGTGCCAGCAGTCCCCAGGTGCGAGATTCACCCCTCCACTTT. Residues: CASSPQVRDSPLHF.